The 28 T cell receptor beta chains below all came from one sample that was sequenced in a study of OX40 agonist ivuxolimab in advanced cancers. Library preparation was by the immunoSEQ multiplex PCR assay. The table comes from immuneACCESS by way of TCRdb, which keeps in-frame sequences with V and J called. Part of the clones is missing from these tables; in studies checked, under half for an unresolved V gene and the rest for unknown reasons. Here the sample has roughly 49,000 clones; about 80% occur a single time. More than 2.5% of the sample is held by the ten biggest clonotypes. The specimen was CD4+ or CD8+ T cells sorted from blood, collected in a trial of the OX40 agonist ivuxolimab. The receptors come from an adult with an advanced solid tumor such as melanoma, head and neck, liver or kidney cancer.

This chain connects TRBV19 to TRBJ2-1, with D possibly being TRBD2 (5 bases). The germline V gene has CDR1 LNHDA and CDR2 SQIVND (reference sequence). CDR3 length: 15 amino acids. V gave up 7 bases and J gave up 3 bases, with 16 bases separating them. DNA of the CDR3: TGTGCCAGTATAGGTTCGGGGTTGAGCTACAATGAGCAGTTCTTC. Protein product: CASIGSGLSYNEQFF.

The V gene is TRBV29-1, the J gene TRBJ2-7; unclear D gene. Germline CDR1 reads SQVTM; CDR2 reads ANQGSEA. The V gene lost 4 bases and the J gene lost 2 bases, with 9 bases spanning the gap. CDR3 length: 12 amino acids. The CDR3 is CSVVDNPYEQYF. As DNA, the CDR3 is TGCAGCGTTGTCGACAATCCCTACGAGCAGTACTTC.

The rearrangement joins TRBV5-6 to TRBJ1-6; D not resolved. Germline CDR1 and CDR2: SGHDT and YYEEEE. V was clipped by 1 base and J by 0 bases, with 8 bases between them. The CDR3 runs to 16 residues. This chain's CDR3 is CASSLYRSSYNSPLHF. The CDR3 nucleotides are TGTGCCAGCAGCTTGTATCGGAGCTCCTATAATTCACCCCTCCACTTT.

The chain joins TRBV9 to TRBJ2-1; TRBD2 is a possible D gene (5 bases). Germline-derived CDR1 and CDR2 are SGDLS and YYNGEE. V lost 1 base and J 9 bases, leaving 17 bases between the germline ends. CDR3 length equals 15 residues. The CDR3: CASSVRPREPGEQFF. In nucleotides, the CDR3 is TGTGCCAGCAGCGTACGCCCTAGGGAGCCGGGTGAGCAGTTCTTC. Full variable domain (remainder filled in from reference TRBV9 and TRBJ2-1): DSGVTQTPKHLITATGQRVTLRCSPRSGDLSVYWYQQSLDQGLQFLIQYYNGEERAKGNILERFSAQQFPDLHSELNLSSLELGDSALYFCASSVRPREPGEQFFGPGTRLTVL.

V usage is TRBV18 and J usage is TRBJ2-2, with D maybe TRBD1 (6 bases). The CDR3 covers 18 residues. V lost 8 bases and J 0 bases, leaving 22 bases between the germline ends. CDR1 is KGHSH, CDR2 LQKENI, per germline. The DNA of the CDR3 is TGTGCCAGCACGCGAGTACAGGGCTCCCTTGCGAACACCGGGGAGCTGTTTTTT. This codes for CASTRVQGSLANTGELFF. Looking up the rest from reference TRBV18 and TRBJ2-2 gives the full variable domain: NAGVMQNPRHLVRRRGQEARLRCSPMKGHSHVYWYRQLPEEGLKFMVYLQKENIIDESGMPKERFSAEFPKEGPSILRIQQVVRGDSAAYFCASTRVQGSLANTGELFFGEGSRLTVL.

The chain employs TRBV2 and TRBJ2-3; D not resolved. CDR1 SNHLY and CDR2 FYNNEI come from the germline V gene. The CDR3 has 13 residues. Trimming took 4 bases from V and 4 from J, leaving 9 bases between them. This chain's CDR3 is CASSGLVADTQYF. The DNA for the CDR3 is TGTGCCAGCAGTGGGCTGGTTGCAGATACGCAGTATTTT.

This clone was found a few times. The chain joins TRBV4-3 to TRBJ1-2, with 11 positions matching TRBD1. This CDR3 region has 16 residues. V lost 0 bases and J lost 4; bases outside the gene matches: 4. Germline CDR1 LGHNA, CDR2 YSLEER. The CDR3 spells CASSQDFGQGAYGYTF. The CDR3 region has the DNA TGCGCCAGCAGCCAAGATTTTGGACAGGGGGCCTATGGCTACACCTTC.

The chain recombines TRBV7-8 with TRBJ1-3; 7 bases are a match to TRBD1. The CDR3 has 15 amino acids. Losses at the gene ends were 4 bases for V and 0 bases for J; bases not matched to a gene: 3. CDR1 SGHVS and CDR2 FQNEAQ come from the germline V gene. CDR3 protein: CASSSDRSSGNTIYF. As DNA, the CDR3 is TGTGCCAGCAGCTCGGACAGGAGCTCTGGAAACACCATATATTTT.

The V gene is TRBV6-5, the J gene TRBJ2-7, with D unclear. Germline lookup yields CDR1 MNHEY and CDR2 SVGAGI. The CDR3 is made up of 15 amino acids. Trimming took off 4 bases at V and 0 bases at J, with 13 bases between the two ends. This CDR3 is CASSFQGSLSYEQYF. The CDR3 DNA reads TGTGCCAGCAGTTTTCAAGGTTCGCTCTCCTACGAGCAGTACTTC.

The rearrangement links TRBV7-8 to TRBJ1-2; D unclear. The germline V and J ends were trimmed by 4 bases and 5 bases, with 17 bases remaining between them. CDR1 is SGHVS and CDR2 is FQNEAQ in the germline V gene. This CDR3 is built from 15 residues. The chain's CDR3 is CASSSTHRSPYGYTF. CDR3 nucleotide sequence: TGTGCCAGCAGCTCCACACACCGCTCTCCTTATGGCTACACCTTC.

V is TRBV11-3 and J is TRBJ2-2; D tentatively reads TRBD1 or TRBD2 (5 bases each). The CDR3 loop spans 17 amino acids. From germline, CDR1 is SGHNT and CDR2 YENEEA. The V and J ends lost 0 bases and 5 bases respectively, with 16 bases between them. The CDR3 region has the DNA TGTGCCAGCAGCTTAGATAACCGGGGCGTCGGTACCGGGGAGCTGTTTTTT. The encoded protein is CASSLDNRGVGTGELFF. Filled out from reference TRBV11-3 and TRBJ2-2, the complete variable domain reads EAGVVQSPRYKIIEKKQPVAFWCNPISGHNTLYWYLQNLGQGPELLIRYENEEAVDDSQLPKDRFSAERLKGVDSTLKIQPAELGDSAVYLCASSLDNRGVGTGELFFGEGSRLTVL.

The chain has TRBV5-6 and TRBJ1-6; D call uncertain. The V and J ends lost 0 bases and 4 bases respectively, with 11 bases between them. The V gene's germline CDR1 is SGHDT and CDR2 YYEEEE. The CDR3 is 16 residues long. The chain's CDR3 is CASSLAERIYNSPLHF. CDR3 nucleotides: TGTGCCAGCAGCTTGGCCGAACGGATATATAATTCACCCCTCCACTTT.

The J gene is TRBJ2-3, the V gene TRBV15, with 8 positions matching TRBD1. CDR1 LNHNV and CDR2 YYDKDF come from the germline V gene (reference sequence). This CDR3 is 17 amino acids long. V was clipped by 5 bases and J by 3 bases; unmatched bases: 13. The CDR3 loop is CATSRSPGQGVTDTQYF. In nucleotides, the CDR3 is TGTGCCACCAGCCGTTCCCCCGGACAGGGTGTGACAGATACGCAGTATTTT.

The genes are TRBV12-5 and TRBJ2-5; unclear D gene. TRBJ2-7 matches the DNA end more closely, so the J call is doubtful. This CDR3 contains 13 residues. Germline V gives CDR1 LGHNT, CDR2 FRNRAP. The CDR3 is CASGVDISYEQYF. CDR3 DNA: TGTGCTAGTGGTGTAGACATCTCCTACGAGCAGTACTTC.

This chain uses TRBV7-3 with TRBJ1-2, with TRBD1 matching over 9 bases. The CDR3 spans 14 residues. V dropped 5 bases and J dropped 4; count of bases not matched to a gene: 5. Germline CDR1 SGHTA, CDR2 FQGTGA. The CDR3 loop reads CASSTGGSAYGYTF. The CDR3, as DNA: TGTGCCAGCAGCACAGGGGGCAGTGCCTATGGCTACACCTTC.

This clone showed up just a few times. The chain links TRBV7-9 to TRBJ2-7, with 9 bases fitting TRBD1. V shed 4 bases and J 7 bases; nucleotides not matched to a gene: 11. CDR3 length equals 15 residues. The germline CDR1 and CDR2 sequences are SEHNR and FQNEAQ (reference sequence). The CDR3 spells CASSSLRDRVYEQYF. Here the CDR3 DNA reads TGTGCCAGCAGCTCACTCCGGGACAGGGTTTATGAGCAGTACTTC.

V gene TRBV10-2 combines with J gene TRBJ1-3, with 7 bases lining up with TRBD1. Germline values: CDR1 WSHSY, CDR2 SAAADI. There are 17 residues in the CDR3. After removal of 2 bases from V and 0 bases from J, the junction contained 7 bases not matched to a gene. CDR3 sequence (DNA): TGCGCCAGCAGTGAGGGGACAGCGGGCCACTCTGGAAACACCATATATTTT. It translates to CASSEGTAGHSGNTIYF.

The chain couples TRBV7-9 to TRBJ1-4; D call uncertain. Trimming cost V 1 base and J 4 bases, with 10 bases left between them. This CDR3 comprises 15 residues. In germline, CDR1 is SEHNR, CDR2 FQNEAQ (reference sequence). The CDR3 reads CASSLDRAGNEKLFF. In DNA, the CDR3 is TGTGCCAGCAGCTTAGACCGAGCGGGTAATGAAAAACTGTTTTTT. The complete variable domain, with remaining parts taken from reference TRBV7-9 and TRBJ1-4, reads DTGVSQNPRHKITKRGQNVTFRCDPISEHNRLYWYRQTLGQGPEFLTYFQNEAQLEKSRLLSDRFSAERPKGSFSTLEIQRTEQGDSAMYLCASSLDRAGNEKLFFGSGTQLSVL.

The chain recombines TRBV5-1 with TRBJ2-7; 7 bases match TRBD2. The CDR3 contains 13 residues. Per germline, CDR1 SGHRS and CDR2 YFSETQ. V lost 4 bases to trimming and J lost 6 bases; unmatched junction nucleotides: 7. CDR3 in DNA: TGCGCCAGCAGCCCATCGGGGGGAGGCGAGCAGTACTTC. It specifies CASSPSGGGEQYF. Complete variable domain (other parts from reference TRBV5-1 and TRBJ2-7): KAGVTQTPRYLIKTRGQQVTLSCSPISGHRSVSWYQQTPGQGLQFLFEYFSETQRNKGNFPGRFSGRQFSNSRSEMNVSTLELGDSALYLCASSPSGGGEQYFGPGTRLTVT.

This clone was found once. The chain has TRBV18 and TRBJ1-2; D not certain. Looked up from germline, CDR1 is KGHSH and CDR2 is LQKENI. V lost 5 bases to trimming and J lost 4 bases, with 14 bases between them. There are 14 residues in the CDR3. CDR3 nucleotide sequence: TGTGCCAGCTCAAGGTCAGGCCCTAGCTATGGCTACACCTTC. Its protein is CASSRSGPSYGYTF.

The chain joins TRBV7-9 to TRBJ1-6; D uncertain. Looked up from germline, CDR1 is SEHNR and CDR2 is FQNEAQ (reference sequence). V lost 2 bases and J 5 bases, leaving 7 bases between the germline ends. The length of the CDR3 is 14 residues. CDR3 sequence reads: CASSLNQDNSPLHF. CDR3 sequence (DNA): TGTGCCAGCAGCTTAAACCAGGATAATTCACCCCTCCACTTT.

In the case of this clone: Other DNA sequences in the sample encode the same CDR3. The DNA of the CDR3 is TGTGCCAGCAGCTTAGAGGGGGGGGCAGTGGGTGGAGAGCAGTACTTC. Protein product: CASSLEGGAVGGEQYF. The chain is built from TRBV7-6 and TRBJ2-7; possible D gene TRBD2, 7 bases. V shed 1 base and J shed 7 bases, with 20 bases lying between them. Germline V CDR1 and CDR2: SGHVS, FNYEAQ. The CDR3 has 16 amino acids.

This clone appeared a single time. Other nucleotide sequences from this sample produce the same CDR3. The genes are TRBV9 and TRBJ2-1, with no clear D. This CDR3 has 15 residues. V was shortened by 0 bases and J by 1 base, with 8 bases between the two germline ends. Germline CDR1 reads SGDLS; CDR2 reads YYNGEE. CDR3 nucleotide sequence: TGTGCCAGCAGCGTAGAGGGCGGATCCTACAATGAGCAGTTCTTC. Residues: CASSVEGGSYNEQFF.

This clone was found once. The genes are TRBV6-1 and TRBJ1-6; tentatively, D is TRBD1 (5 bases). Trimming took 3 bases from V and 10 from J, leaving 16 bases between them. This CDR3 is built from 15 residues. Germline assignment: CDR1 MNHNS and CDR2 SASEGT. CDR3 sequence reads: CASSDRGGRGSPLHF. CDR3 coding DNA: TGTGCCAGCAGTGACCGGGGCGGAAGAGGCTCACCCCTCCACTTT.

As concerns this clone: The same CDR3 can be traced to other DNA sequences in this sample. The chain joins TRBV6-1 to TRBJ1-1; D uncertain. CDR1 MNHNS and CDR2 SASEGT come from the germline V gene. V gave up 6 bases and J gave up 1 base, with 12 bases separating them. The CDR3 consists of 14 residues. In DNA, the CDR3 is TGTGCCAGCAGCGAGCTTCATCCGAACACTGAAGCTTTCTTT. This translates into CASSELHPNTEAFF.

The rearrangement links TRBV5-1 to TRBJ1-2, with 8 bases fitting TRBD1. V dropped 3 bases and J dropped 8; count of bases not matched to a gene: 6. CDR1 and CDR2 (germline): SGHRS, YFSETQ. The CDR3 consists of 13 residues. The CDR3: CASSSGQGYGYTF. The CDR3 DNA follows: TGCGCCAGCAGCTCAGGACAGGGTTACGGCTACACCTTC.

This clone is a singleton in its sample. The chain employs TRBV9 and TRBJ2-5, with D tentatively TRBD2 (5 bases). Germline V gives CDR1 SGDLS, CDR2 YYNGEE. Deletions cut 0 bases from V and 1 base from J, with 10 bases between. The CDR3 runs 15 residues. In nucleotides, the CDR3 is TGTGCCAGCAGCGTAGGTGGTAGCGCCCAAGAGACCCAGTACTTC. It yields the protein CASSVGGSAQETQYF.

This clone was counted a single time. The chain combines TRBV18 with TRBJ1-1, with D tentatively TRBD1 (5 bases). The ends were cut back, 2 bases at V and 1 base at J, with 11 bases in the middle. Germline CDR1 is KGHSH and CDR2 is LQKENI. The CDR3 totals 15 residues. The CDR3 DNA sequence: TGTGCCAGCTCACCATCGGGGGGAGGGAACACTGAAGCTTTCTTT. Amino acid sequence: CASSPSGGGNTEAFF. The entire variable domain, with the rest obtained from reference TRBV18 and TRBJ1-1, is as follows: NAGVMQNPRHLVRRRGQEARLRCSPMKGHSHVYWYRQLPEEGLKFMVYLQKENIIDESGMPKERFSAEFPKEGPSILRIQQVVRGDSAAYFCASSPSGGGNTEAFFGQGTRLTVV.